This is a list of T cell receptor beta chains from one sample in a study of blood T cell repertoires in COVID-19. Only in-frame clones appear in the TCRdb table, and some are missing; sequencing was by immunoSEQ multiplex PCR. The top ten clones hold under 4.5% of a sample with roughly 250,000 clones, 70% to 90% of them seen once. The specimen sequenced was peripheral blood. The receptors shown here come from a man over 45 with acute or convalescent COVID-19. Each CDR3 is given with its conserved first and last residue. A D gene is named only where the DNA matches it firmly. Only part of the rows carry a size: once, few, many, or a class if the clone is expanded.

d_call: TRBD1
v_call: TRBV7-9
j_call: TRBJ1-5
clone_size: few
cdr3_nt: TGTGCCAGCAGCGCCGACAGGGACCGTCAGCCCCAGCATTTT
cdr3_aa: CASSADRDRQPQHF

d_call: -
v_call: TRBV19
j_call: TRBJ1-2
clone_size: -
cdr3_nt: TGTGCCAGTAGTATATCGACAGAAACCTCTTTGGGCGATGGCTACACCTTC
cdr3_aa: CASSISTETSLGDGYTF

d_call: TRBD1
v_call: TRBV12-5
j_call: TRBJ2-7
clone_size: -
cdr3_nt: TGTGCTAGTGGTTTGAGCCTTACCGGACAGGTGGATTCCTACGAGCAGTACTTC
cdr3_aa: CASGLSLTGQVDSYEQYF

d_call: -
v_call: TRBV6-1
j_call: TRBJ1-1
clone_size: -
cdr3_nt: TGTGCCAGCAGTGACATGGGGCTGAACACTGAAGCTTTCTTT
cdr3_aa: CASSDMGLNTEAFF

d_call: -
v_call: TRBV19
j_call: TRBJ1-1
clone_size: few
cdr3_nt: TGTGCCAGTAGTATAGAAACAGGGAACACTGAAGCTTTCTTT
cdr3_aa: CASSIETGNTEAFF

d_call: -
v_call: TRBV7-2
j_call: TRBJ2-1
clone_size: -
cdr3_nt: TGTGCCAGCAGCTTAGTTGCTAGCGCGTACAATGAGCAGTTCTTC
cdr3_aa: CASSLVASAYNEQFF

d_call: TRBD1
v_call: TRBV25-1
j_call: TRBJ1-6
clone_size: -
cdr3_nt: TGTGCCAGCAGTTCACCAGGGGGCGCGTATAATTCACCCCTCCACTTT
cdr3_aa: CASSSPGGAYNSPLHF

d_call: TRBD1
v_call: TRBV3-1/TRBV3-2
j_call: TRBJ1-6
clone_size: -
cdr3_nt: TGTGCCAGCAGCCAACAGGGGGCTACGAATTCACCCCTCCACTTT
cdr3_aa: CASSQQGATNSPLHF

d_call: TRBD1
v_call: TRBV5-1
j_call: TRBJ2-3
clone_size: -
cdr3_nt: TGCGCCAGCAGCGTGGGACAGGACATCACAGATACGCAGTATTTT
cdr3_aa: CASSVGQDITDTQYF

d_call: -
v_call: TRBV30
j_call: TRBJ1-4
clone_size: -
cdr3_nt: TGTGCCTGCGGGCGACAGCCTAATGAAAAACTGTTTTTT
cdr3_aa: CACGRQPNEKLFF

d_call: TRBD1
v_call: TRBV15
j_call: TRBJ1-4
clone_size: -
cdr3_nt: TGTGCCACCAGCAGAGTCGGGACAGGGAATGAAAAACTGTTTTTT
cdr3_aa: CATSRVGTGNEKLFF

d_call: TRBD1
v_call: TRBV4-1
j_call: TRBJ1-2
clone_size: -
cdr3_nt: TGCGCCAGCAGCCAAGAGGACGACAGGGGGAACTATGGCTACACCTTC
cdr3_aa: CASSQEDDRGNYGYTF

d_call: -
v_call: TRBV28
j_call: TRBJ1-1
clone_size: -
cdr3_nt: TGTGCCAGCAGTTTAAGTGAGGGCAGGCCTGAAGCTTTCTTT
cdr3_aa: CASSLSEGRPEAFF

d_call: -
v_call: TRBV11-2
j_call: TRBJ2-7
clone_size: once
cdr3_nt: TGTGCCAGCAGCTTACAAGAAAGCGGGCTTCCATCCTACGAGCAGTACTTC
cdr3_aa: CASSLQESGLPSYEQYF

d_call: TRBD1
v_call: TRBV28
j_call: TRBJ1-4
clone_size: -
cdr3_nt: TGTGCCAGCAGGGGTACAGGGGGAACTAATGAAAAACTGTTTTTT
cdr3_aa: CASRGTGGTNEKLFF

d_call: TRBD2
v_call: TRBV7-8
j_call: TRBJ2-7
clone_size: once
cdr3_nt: TGTGCCAGCAGAAATAGCGGGAGTGGCTACGAGCAGTACTTC
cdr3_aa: CASRNSGSGYEQYF

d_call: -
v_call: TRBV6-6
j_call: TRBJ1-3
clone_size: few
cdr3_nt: TGTGCCAGCAGTTCCAACGCGGACACCATATATTTT
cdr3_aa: CASSSNADTIYF

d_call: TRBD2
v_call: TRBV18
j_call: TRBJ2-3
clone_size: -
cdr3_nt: TGTGCCAGCTCACCACAGCGGGAGAGCGAGACAGATACGCAGTATTTT
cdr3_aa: CASSPQRESETDTQYF

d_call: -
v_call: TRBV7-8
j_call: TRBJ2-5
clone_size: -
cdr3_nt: TGTGCCAGCAGCTTCGGGGGAGAATCAGAGACCCAGTACTTC
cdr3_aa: CASSFGGESETQYF

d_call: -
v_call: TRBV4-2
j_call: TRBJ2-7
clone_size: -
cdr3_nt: TGTGCCAGCAGCCCCTCAAAGTCCAGGGGCTTCGACTACGAGCAGTACTTC
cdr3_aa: CASSPSKSRGFDYEQYF

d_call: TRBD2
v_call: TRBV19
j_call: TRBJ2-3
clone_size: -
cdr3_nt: TGTGCCAGTAGTATCCTCCGCGGGAGGCCCACAGATACGCAGTATTTT
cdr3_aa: CASSILRGRPTDTQYF

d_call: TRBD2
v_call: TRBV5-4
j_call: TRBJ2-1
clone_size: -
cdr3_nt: TGTGCCAGCAGCTTGGCCGGGGGAGGGCCGTTCAATGAGCAGTTCTTC
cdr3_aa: CASSLAGGGPFNEQFF

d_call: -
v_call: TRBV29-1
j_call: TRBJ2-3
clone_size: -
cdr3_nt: TGCAGCGTTCTTCTACGGAGTCACACAGATACGCAGTATTTT
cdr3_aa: CSVLLRSHTDTQYF